This is a list of T cell receptor beta chains from one sample in a study of cytomegalovirus exposure and HLA in healthy donors. TCRdb's table, derived via immunoSEQ multiplex PCR, lists solely in-frame clones and lacks some. This table has more than 150,000 clones, about 86% appearing once. Sequencing used PBMCs. All receptors come from a woman aged 25-40 years in good health and CMV-seronegative. Both conserved end residues are part of each CDR3. The order of the fields is V gene, J gene, D gene, clone size, CDR3 DNA, CDR3 protein. A D gene is named only where the DNA matches it firmly. Size values are once, few and many counts, or a class for expanded clones, and some rows have none.

>TRBV7-2|TRBJ2-1|.|.
TGTGCCAGCAGCACCAACCACGGAGGGATGGGGCAATACAATGAGCAGTTCTTC
CASSTNHGGMGQYNEQFF
>TRBV14|TRBJ1-6|.|.
TGTGCCAGCAGCACACAGGGCGGTAATTCACCCCTCCACTTT
CASSTQGGNSPLHF
>TRBV9|TRBJ2-7|TRBD2|.
TGTGCCAGCAGCGGAGGACTAGCGGGCAACGAGCAGTACTTC
CASSGGLAGNEQYF
>TRBV2|TRBJ1-2|TRBD1|.
TGTGCCAGCACTTCACAGGGGGATGGCTACACCTTC
CASTSQGDGYTF
>TRBV7-9|TRBJ2-2|.|.
TGTTCCAGCAGCTTAGGTTATGCGGGGGAGCTGTTTTTT
CSSSLGYAGELFF
>TRBV27|TRBJ2-7|.|.
TGTGCCAGCAGTTTATCGCGGCAGGGTACCTACGAGCAGTACTTC
CASSLSRQGTYEQYF
>TRBV29-1|TRBJ2-1|.|.
TGCAGCGTTGAAGACAGTCCCAATGAGCAGTTCTTC
CSVEDSPNEQFF
>TRBV2|TRBJ1-1|TRBD1|few
TGTGCCAGCAGGGAAGACAGGGCATGGAACACTGAAGCTTTCTTT
CASREDRAWNTEAFF
>TRBV5-5|TRBJ1-1|TRBD1|.
TGTGCCAGCAGCTTGGGGAGGACAGGGCTCACTGAAGCTTTCTTT
CASSLGRTGLTEAFF
>TRBV18|TRBJ2-1|.|.
TGTGCCAGCTCACCACCGGGCTATGAGCAGTTCTTC
CASSPPGYEQFF
>TRBV7-2|TRBJ1-5|TRBD1|.
TGTGCCAGCAGCTTAGGCAGGGGGTTCAATCAGCCCCAGCATTTT
CASSLGRGFNQPQHF
>TRBV15|TRBJ1-5|.|.
TGTGCCACCAGCACCAGGGTTTTGGATCAGCCCCAGCATTTT
CATSTRVLDQPQHF
>TRBV25-1|TRBJ2-1|TRBD2|few
TGTGCCAGCAGTGTTTGGCGAGCGGGAGATGTCAATGAGCAGTTCTTC
CASSVWRAGDVNEQFF
>TRBV18|TRBJ2-3|TRBD2|.
TGTGCCAGCTCTTCGGGGGGAGATACGCAGTATTTT
CASSSGGDTQYF
>TRBV9|TRBJ1-2|TRBD1|.
TGTGCCAGCAGCGCGACAGGGGACGGCTACACCTTC
CASSATGDGYTF
>TRBV5-1|TRBJ2-2|.|few
TGCGCCAGCAGCTTGGCGTCAGTGAACACCGGGGAGCTGTTTTTT
CASSLASVNTGELFF
>TRBV7-2|TRBJ2-2|.|once
TGTGCCAGCAGCTTAGTCGACAGGCGCACCGGGGAGCTGTTTTTT
CASSLVDRRTGELFF
>TRBV27|TRBJ2-7|TRBD1|.
TGTGCCAGCAGTCACCTTTTACCGACAGGGTTCAACGAGCAGTACTTC
CASSHLLPTGFNEQYF
>TRBV7-2|TRBJ1-6|TRBD1|.
TGTGCCAGCAGCTTAGCAGGGACAGATAATTCACCCCTCCACTTT
CASSLAGTDNSPLHF
>TRBV21-1|TRBJ1-6|.|.
TGTGCCAGCAGCAGGCCAGGGCGAGATTCACCCCTCCACTTT
CASSRPGRDSPLHF
>TRBV18|TRBJ2-5|.|.
TGTGCCAGCTCACTTGAGACAGCCCAAGAGACCCAGTACTTC
CASSLETAQETQYF
>TRBV7-2|TRBJ2-7|.|.
TGTGCCAGCAGCTTGAAAGGGGGGGGCAAGTCCTACGAGCAGTACTTC
CASSLKGGGKSYEQYF
>TRBV29-1|TRBJ1-2|.|.
TGCAGCGTTGACTTCGGGGAGGGCTACACCTTC
CSVDFGEGYTF
>TRBV11-2|TRBJ1-5|.|few
TGTGCCAGCAGCTTAGCATCCACAGATCCCTATCAGCCCCAGCATTTT
CASSLASTDPYQPQHF
>TRBV15|TRBJ2-1|TRBD1|once
TGTGCCACCAGACGACAGGGATCTTCCTACAATGAGCAGTTCTTC
CATRRQGSSYNEQFF
>TRBV2|TRBJ1-5|TRBD1|.
TGTGCCAGCGGAATGACAGGGAACAATCAGCCCCAGCATTTT
CASGMTGNNQPQHF
>TRBV28|TRBJ2-1|.|once
TGTGCCAGCAGCTTGTCGGGGGGCCTAGCCTACAATGAGCAGTTCTTC
CASSLSGGLAYNEQFF
>TRBV29-1|TRBJ2-7|TRBD2|.
TGCAGCGTCCCCTCCGGGGGGTCCTACGAGCAGTACTTC
CSVPSGGSYEQYF
>TRBV29-1|TRBJ2-7|TRBD1|.
TGCAGCGTGACAGGACAGGGGGCCTCCTACGAGCAGTACTTC
CSVTGQGASYEQYF
>TRBV10-3|TRBJ1-2|TRBD1|once
TGTGCCATCAGTTCAGGACAGGTCGGCGCCTATGGCTACACCTTC
CAISSGQVGAYGYTF
>TRBV18|TRBJ1-1|.|.
TGTGCCAGCTCACCGTTCCGGTCGGGGGACACTGAAGCTTTCTTT
CASSPFRSGDTEAFF
>TRBV4-1|TRBJ2-7|.|once
TGCGCCAGCAGCCAAGATGCGGGCATATCAAGATGGGATAATATCTACGAGCAGTACTTC
CASSQDAGISRWDNIYEQYF
>TRBV7-2|TRBJ2-3|TRBD2|.
TGTGCCAGCAGCCTTGACAGGGTCAGAGCGGGGGGAGATACGCAGTATTTT
CASSLDRVRAGGDTQYF